This T cell receptor beta chain came from a study of radiotherapy plus CTLA-4 blockade in lung cancer (dated by TCRdb to 2016 to 2019). For the study in its entirety: Objective responses occurred in 15% to 20% of enrolled patients, and under 40% achieved disease control.

In this study, focal radiation therapy paired with CTLA-4 blockade (ipilimumab) was tested in patients who had chemo-refractory metastatic non-small-cell lung cancer. To prepare the library, the immunoSEQ multiplex PCR assay was applied. TCRdb obtained this table from immuneACCESS and retained in-frame rearrangements with V and J assigned. These tables miss some clones; where compared with another copy, unresolved V genes account for less than half of the shortfall, and the remainder is unexplained. In this sample the table shows approximately 50,000 clones, 73% of which occur a single time. Jointly, the top ten make up 3% to 4.5% of the sample. CDR3 length: 15 amino acids, cysteine to phenylalanine. Only the CDR3 portion is preserved as DNA: 45 bases, with reading frame beginning at the first base. According to the germline V gene (reference sequence), CDR1 reads SGHNT and CDR2 reads YYREEE. V lost 0 bases and J lost 2 bases; the stretch between them is 9 bases long.

Broader findings and caveats from the paper: Early dynamic changes in blood T cell clones, together with increased serum interferon-beta after radiation, were reported as the strongest predictors of response. After treatment with radiotherapy and ipilimumab, TCR clones that came from tumors expanded in the peripheral blood.

This clone is considered medium-sized (0.01 to 0.1%). Its specific antigen is unknown. Per-base quality was not reported, and no clone a single base away is much larger than it. The rearranged segments are TRBV5-4 and TRBJ1-3, with a tentative D gene TRBD1 over 6 matching bases. The sequence derives from a human donor with non-small cell lung cancer who had a complete response to radiotherapy plus ipilimumab. Material: peripheral blood, obtained from a patient treated with radiotherapy plus ipilimumab. The DNA sequence is as follows: TGTGCCAGCAGCTTGGGAGGGGGGGCTGGAAACACCATATATTTT. This translates into CASSLGGGAGNTIYF.